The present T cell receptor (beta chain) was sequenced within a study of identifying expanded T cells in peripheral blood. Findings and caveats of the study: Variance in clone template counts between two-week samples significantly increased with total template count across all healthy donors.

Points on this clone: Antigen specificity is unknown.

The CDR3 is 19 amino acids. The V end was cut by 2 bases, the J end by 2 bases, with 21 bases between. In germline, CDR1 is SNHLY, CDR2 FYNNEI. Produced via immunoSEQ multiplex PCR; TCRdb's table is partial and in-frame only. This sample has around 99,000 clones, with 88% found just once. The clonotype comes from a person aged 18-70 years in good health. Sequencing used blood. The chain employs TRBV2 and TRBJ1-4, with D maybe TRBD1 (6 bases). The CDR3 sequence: CASSERGFTGIGTNEKLFF. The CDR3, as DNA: TGTGCCAGCAGTGAAAGGGGGTTTACAGGGATAGGGACTAATGAAAAACTGTTTTTT.